Following are 20 T cell receptor beta chains from one sample sequenced in a study of cytomegalovirus exposure and HLA in healthy donors. 13 Jbeta primers and 60 Vbeta primers were used for the PCR. TCRdb keeps only in-frame clones here, not all; method: immunoSEQ multiplex PCR. The table shows about 160,000 clones, with around 83% occurring only once. Sample: PBMCs. The origin of the receptors is a male donor in good health and CMV-seropositive.

The chain couples TRBV19 to TRBJ2-1; 13 bases are a match to TRBD2. Germline-derived CDR1 and CDR2 are LNHDA and SQIVND (reference sequence). V shed 4 bases and J 7 bases; nucleotides not matched to a gene: 10. This CDR3 contains 17 residues. This CDR3 reads CASSRELAGGLGNEQFF. The CDR3 bases are TGTGCCAGTAGTAGGGAACTAGCGGGGGGGCTAGGGAATGAGCAGTTCTTC.

The genes are TRBV11-3 and TRBJ2-2; possibly TRBD1 for D (6 bases). This CDR3 is built from 15 residues. The germline V and J ends were trimmed by 5 bases and 5 bases, with 15 bases remaining between them. The germline V gene has CDR1 SGHNT and CDR2 YENEEA. As DNA, the CDR3 is TGTGCCAGCAGCCAACAGGGTTACGAAACCGGGGAGCTGTTTTTT. It codes for CASSQQGYETGELFF. Full variable domain (missing parts from reference TRBV11-3 and TRBJ2-2): EAGVVQSPRYKIIEKKQPVAFWCNPISGHNTLYWYLQNLGQGPELLIRYENEEAVDDSQLPKDRFSAERLKGVDSTLKIQPAELGDSAVYLCASSQQGYETGELFFGEGSRLTVL.

This chain joins TRBV4-2 and TRBJ1-1, with a tentative D call TRBD1 (5 bases). Germline-derived CDR1 and CDR2 are LGHNA and YNFKEQ. The CDR3 runs to 15 residues. Between the trimmed V and J ends, which lost 7 bases and 7 bases, there was a span of 22 bases. This CDR3 reads CASTPGDPGPHEAFF. The CDR3 nucleotides read TGTGCCAGCACGCCGGGAGACCCGGGACCCCATGAAGCTTTCTTT.

V gene TRBV28 combines with J gene TRBJ1-5, with D possibly matching TRBD1 (5 bases). The CDR3 sequence is 13 residues long. Between the trimmed V and J ends, which lost 7 bases and 7 bases, there was a span of 14 bases. Germline-derived CDR1 and CDR2 are MDHEN and SYDVKM. CDR3 nucleotides: TGTGCCAGCACCTCCGGCGGGGCGCAGCCCCAGCATTTT. The encoded protein is CASTSGGAQPQHF.

CDR3 residues: CARPLWDRGFHGNTIYF. For the CDR3, the DNA is TGTGCCAGGCCCCTATGGGACAGAGGATTCCATGGAAACACCATATATTTT. The chain carries TRBV5-3 and TRBJ1-3; 7 bases are a match to TRBD1. TRBV5-3 is filed as an ORF, its function uncertain. This CDR3 region has 17 residues. The V gene end was trimmed by 8 bases and the J gene end by 3 bases; junction bases not matched to a gene: 17.

This clone was counted a single time. This CDR3 reads CASSPGSAGNEKLFF. The CDR3 DNA follows: TGTGCCAGCAGTCCCGGAAGCGCCGGTAATGAAAAACTGTTTTTT. This chain links TRBV6-5 with TRBJ1-4; D is undetermined. The ends were cut back, 5 bases at V and 4 bases at J, with 14 bases in the middle. The CDR3 totals 15 residues. Germline loops: CDR1 MNHEY, CDR2 SVGAGI.

This rearrangement joins TRBV11-2 to TRBJ2-3; TRBD2 might be the D (6 bases). Germline V gene sequence: CDR1 SGHAT, CDR2 FQNNGV. Deletions cut 4 bases from V and 6 bases from J, with 11 bases between. CDR3 size: 13 residues. The CDR3, as DNA: TGTGCCAGCAGCTCGGGACTTTTGGATACGCAGTATTTT. As protein: CASSSGLLDTQYF.

The chain combines TRBV28 with TRBJ2-7; 8 bases are a match to TRBD1. J lost 4 bases, V lost 2 bases, and 4 bases had no gene match. Germline V lookup: CDR1 MDHEN, CDR2 SYDVKM. The CDR3 spans 14 residues. CDR3 DNA: TGTGCCAGCAGTTTACGGACAGGGAGGTACGAGCAGTACTTC. This codes for CASSLRTGRYEQYF.

The table lists this clone with a count of one. The J gene is TRBJ2-2, the V gene TRBV7-7, with TRBD1 matching over 7 bases. V shed 6 bases and J 4 bases; nucleotides not matched to a gene: 8. The CDR3 covers 15 residues. Germline loops: CDR1 SSHAT, CDR2 FNYEAQ (reference sequence). In DNA form, the CDR3 reads TGTGCCAGCAGACAGGGGCTTCAAGGCACCGGGGAGCTGTTTTTT. Amino acids: CASRQGLQGTGELFF.

This chain joins TRBV20-1 and TRBJ1-4, with D unresolved. The V and J ends lost 6 bases and 4 bases respectively, with 3 bases between them. This CDR3 has 10 residues. The V gene's germline CDR1 is DFQATT and CDR2 SNEGSKA (reference sequence). This CDR3 is CSALNEKLFF. The CDR3 nucleotides read TGCAGTGCACTTAATGAAAAACTGTTTTTT.

The chain combines TRBV27 with TRBJ2-2; 9 nucleotides agree with TRBD2. The CDR3 sequence is 17 residues long. Germline V gene lookup returns CDR1 MNHEY and CDR2 SMNVEV (reference sequence). The V gene end was trimmed by 3 bases and the J gene end by 1 base; junction bases not matched to a gene: 6. CDR3 protein: CASSFEGGRVNTGELFF. CDR3 nucleotides: TGTGCCAGCAGTTTTGAAGGCGGGAGGGTGAACACCGGGGAGCTGTTTTTT.

The V and J genes are TRBV27 and TRBJ2-7, with a weak D call TRBD2 (5 bases). Germline V lookup: CDR1 MNHEY, CDR2 SMNVEV (reference sequence). The CDR3 contains 14 residues. With 3 bases removed from V and 6 bases from J, the gap between germline ends came to 15 bases. For the CDR3, the DNA is TGTGCCAGCAGTTTGGGTAGTGGGAGCCGCGAGCAGTACTTC. Encoded protein: CASSLGSGSREQYF.

This clone was counted between two and nine times. The chain carries TRBV7-2 and TRBJ1-5; TRBD1 matches at 11 bases. Germline V gives CDR1 SGHTA, CDR2 FQGNSA. V was pared by 5 bases and J by 6 bases, with 6 bases of the junction left unmatched. The CDR3 has 15 residues. CDR3 DNA sequence: TGTGCCAGCAGCCGGGGACAGGGGGGGAGTCAGCCCCAGCATTTT. Translated, it gives CASSRGQGGSQPQHF.

In the case of this clone: The same CDR3 also results from other DNA sequences found in this sample. The V gene is TRBV27, the J gene TRBJ2-3, with D perhaps TRBD1 (6 bases). Per germline, CDR1 MNHEY and CDR2 SMNVEV (reference sequence). Trimming left V 7 bases short and J 1 base short, with 9 bases between. The CDR3 consists of 13 residues. For the CDR3, the DNA is TGTGCCAGCACAAGGACAGGCACAGATACGCAGTATTTT. Protein: CASTRTGTDTQYF.

The chain combines TRBV5-1 with TRBJ2-7; tentative D call: TRBD2 (6 bases). V gave up 4 bases and J gave up 7 bases, with 12 bases separating them. The CDR3 has 12 residues. In germline, CDR1 is SGHRS, CDR2 YFSETQ. CDR3 residues: CASSPAGREQYF. CDR3 bases: TGCGCCAGCAGCCCGGCGGGGAGGGAGCAGTACTTC.

The J gene is TRBJ2-3, the V gene TRBV7-9, with 13 nucleotides matching TRBD2. V was pared by 5 bases and J by 3 bases, with 2 bases of the junction left unmatched. Per the germline V gene, CDR1 is SEHNR and CDR2 is FQNEAQ (reference sequence). This CDR3 comprises 15 residues. Here the CDR3 reads CASSRTSGRTDTQYF. The CDR3 region has the DNA TGTGCCAGCAGCCGGACTAGCGGGAGAACAGATACGCAGTATTTT.

The J gene is TRBJ2-5, the V gene TRBV10-2; D perhaps matches TRBD1 (5 bases). Trimming removed 5 bases at V and 4 bases at J, with 11 bases between. CDR1 WSHSY and CDR2 SAAADI come from the germline V gene. The CDR3 has 13 residues. This CDR3 is CASSPQGAETQYF. The CDR3 bases are TGCGCCAGCAGTCCCCAAGGGGCAGAGACCCAGTACTTC.

This chain links TRBV27 with TRBJ1-5, with TRBD1 matching over 8 bases. The trim removed 2 bases at V and 4 bases at J, leaving 1 base unmatched. Germline V gene sequence: CDR1 MNHEY, CDR2 SMNVEV (reference sequence). This CDR3 has 14 residues. CDR3 bases: TGTGCCAGCAGTTTACAGGGGGCGAATCAGCCCCAGCATTTT. Amino acid sequence: CASSLQGANQPQHF.

V and J are TRBV18 and TRBJ2-5; 8 bases fit TRBD1. The CDR3 sequence is 15 residues long. Germline V gene data show CDR1 as KGHSH and CDR2 as LQKENI. V trimming: 0 bases; J trimming: 4 bases; junction bases outside the gene matches: 4. The CDR3 loop reads CASSPPAGGGETQYF. The CDR3 DNA reads as TGTGCCAGCTCACCACCGGCAGGGGGCGGAGAGACCCAGTACTTC.

This rearrangement joins TRBV11-2 to TRBJ2-5; a possible D gene is TRBD1 (5 bases). The V end lost 5 bases, the J end lost 2 bases, and 9 bases lay between the germline ends. This CDR3 comprises 13 residues. Looked up from germline, CDR1 is SGHAT and CDR2 is FQNNGV. The CDR3 sequence is CASSPDRQETQYF. CDR3 DNA: TGTGCCAGCAGCCCTGACAGACAAGAGACCCAGTACTTC.